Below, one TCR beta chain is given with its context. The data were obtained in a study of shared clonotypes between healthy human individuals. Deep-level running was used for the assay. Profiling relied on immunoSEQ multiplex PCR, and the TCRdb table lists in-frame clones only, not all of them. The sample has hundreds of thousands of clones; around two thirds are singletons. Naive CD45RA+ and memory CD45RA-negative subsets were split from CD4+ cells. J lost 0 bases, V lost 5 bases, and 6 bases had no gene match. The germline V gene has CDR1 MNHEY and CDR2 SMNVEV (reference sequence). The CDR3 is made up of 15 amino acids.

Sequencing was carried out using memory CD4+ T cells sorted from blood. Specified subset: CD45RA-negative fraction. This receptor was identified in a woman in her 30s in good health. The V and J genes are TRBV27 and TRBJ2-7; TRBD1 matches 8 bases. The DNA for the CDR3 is TGTGCCAGCAGTGCAAGACAGGGGAACTCCTACGAGCAGTACTTC. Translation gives CASSARQGNSYEQYF.